This T cell receptor (beta chain) comes out of a study of shared clonotypes between healthy human individuals. Whole-study findings and limits: Estimated richness values were generally larger in naive subsets than in memory subsets. Donor clonotype sharing was expected to depend on sequencing depth.

A note on this clone: The antigen is unknown.

Donors comprised healthy HIV-negative adults lacking recent acute infections or vaccinations. Germline V gene lookup returns CDR1 SGHRS and CDR2 YFSETQ. The V end was cut by 0 bases, the J end by 1 base, with 14 bases between. This CDR3 has 17 amino acids. Genomic DNA of each subset was evenly split across several immunoSEQ plates. Clones were sequenced by immunoSEQ multiplex PCR, and TCRdb holds only the in-frame ones, with some missing. The table includes about 2.3 million clones, approximately 95% detected once. The TCR sequence derives from a man between 18 and 29 years old in good health. Some clones in this sample may be carry-over from other donors' samples. V usage is TRBV5-1 and J usage is TRBJ2-4; the D is unclear. The sample consisted of naive CD4+ T cells from PBMCs. Subset of the sample: CD45RA+ positively selected. CDR3 protein: CASSLALDSRAKNIQYF. The DNA for the CDR3 is TGCGCCAGCAGCTTGGCCCTAGATTCCCGGGCCAAAAACATTCAGTACTTC.